This TCR beta chain was profiled in a study of T cells after yellow fever vaccination. Overall study context: Any fraction with a low cell number was prepared using SMART-Seq v4 Ultra Low Input. Findings and caveats of the study: Just a small share of clonotypes turned up in the CD4 compartment as well as the CD8 compartment. Contamination by abundant bulk-population clonotypes could be present in FACS-sorted repertoires.

TCR cDNA, made by 5'RACE template switching, carried an added universal primer site and UMIs. TCRdb recomputed calls from the 5' RACE reads with MiXCR, one row per CDR3 protein. The table lists under 600,000 distinct CDR3 sequences, roughly 22% of them singletons. This clonotype was detected only a few times. Its antigen is undetermined. Trimming cost V 0 bases and J 3 bases, with 14 bases left between them. Germline V lookup: CDR1 LGHNA, CDR2 YSLEER. CDR3 length: 16 residues. The J gene is TRBJ1-2, the V gene TRBV4-3, with D hard to call. Source: PBMCs, taken roughly 20 days after the first yellow fever vaccination. The source is a man younger than 30 who received the YFV17D yellow fever vaccine. In DNA, the CDR3 is TGCGCCAGCAGCCAAGAAGGACCAGGTGGCGACTATGGCTACACCTTC. Residues: CASSQEGPGGDYGYTF.